A selection of T cell receptor beta chains follows, all from one sample in a study of blood T cell repertoires in COVID-19. Measured with immunoSEQ multiplex PCR; TCRdb has only the in-frame clones, and not every one. The table lists over 100,000 clones, about three quarters of them singletons. Material: peripheral blood. The receptors shown here come from a human donor in a cohort sampled during active or convalescent COVID-19. Each CDR3 is given with its conserved first and last residue. The order of the fields is J gene, V gene, clone size, D gene, CDR3 DNA, CDR3 protein. A D gene is named only where the DNA matches it firmly. Expanded clones are given a class, and other clones once, few, many or no size at all.

J gene: TRBJ2-7; V gene: TRBV4-1; clone size: -; D gene: -; CDR3 DNA: TGCGCCAGCAGCCAAAAACAGACCGGGACACAAGGCTACGAGCAGTACTTC; CDR3 protein: CASSQKQTGTQGYEQYF
J gene: TRBJ2-3; V gene: TRBV7-2; clone size: -; D gene: TRBD2; CDR3 DNA: TGTGCCAGCAGCATTAGCGGGGAGAACACAGATACGCAGTATTTT; CDR3 protein: CASSISGENTDTQYF
J gene: TRBJ2-1; V gene: TRBV28; clone size: -; D gene: TRBD2; CDR3 DNA: TGTGCCAGCAGACCTCCTCCTCTAGCGGGAGGACCCTACAATGAGCAGTTCTTC; CDR3 protein: CASRPPPLAGGPYNEQFF
J gene: TRBJ1-1; V gene: TRBV2; clone size: few; D gene: TRBD1; CDR3 DNA: TGTGCCATCCGGACAGGGCGGCCTTTCTTT; CDR3 protein: CAIRTGRPFF
J gene: TRBJ2-4; V gene: TRBV19; clone size: -; D gene: -; CDR3 DNA: TGTGCCAGTAGTGCGGGACCTCGATTC; CDR3 protein: CASSAGPRF
J gene: TRBJ1-4; V gene: TRBV18; clone size: -; D gene: -; CDR3 DNA: TGTGCCAGCTCAGCGGGGCGGGGCTCAACTAATGAAAAACTGTTTTTT; CDR3 protein: CASSAGRGSTNEKLFF
J gene: TRBJ1-3; V gene: TRBV5-4; clone size: once; D gene: -; CDR3 DNA: TGTGCCAGCAGCCGGGAAGGGTCAAGGAGCGGAAACACCATATATTTT; CDR3 protein: CASSREGSRSGNTIYF
J gene: TRBJ2-5; V gene: TRBV3-1/TRBV3-2; clone size: -; D gene: TRBD2; CDR3 DNA: TGTGCCAGCAGCCAAGATTATACTAGCGGGAAGAGCCAGTACTTC; CDR3 protein: CASSQDYTSGKSQYF
J gene: TRBJ1-5; V gene: TRBV19; clone size: -; D gene: TRBD1; CDR3 DNA: TGTGCCAGTAGGGCCTATGCGGGACAGGGGGTCCAGCCCCAGCATTTT; CDR3 protein: CASRAYAGQGVQPQHF
J gene: TRBJ1-1; V gene: TRBV9; clone size: -; D gene: -; CDR3 DNA: TGTGCCAGCAGCGTGGTTTTATCTCCCCGGACTGAAGCTTTCTTT; CDR3 protein: CASSVVLSPRTEAFF
J gene: TRBJ2-1; V gene: TRBV7-8; clone size: -; D gene: -; CDR3 DNA: TGTGCCAGCAGCTTAGTGTCTCTACCGGGCAATGAGCAGTTCTTC; CDR3 protein: CASSLVSLPGNEQFF
J gene: TRBJ1-2; V gene: TRBV3-1/TRBV3-2; clone size: -; D gene: -; CDR3 DNA: TGTGCCAGCAGCCCTTTCCTGGGGGGTAACTATGGCTACACCTTC; CDR3 protein: CASSPFLGGNYGYTF
J gene: TRBJ1-1; V gene: TRBV9; clone size: -; D gene: TRBD1; CDR3 DNA: TGTGCCAGCAGCTCACGGACAGGGAATGAAGCTTTCTTT; CDR3 protein: CASSSRTGNEAFF
J gene: TRBJ1-5; V gene: TRBV19; clone size: -; D gene: -; CDR3 DNA: TGTGCCAGTAACCTCAGGGATACCGGCCAGCCCCAGCATTTT; CDR3 protein: CASNLRDTGQPQHF
J gene: TRBJ2-4; V gene: TRBV18; clone size: -; D gene: TRBD2; CDR3 DNA: TGTGCCAGCTCACCGGGACTAGCTGGGGAAAAAAACATTCAGTACTTC; CDR3 protein: CASSPGLAGEKNIQYF
J gene: TRBJ2-3; V gene: TRBV6-5; clone size: -; D gene: TRBD1; CDR3 DNA: TGTGCCAGCACACCGGGCAGGGGGCGCACAGATACGCAGTATTTT; CDR3 protein: CASTPGRGRTDTQYF
J gene: TRBJ2-7; V gene: TRBV11-2; clone size: few; D gene: -; CDR3 DNA: TGTGCCAGCAGCTTAGGGGGCTCGTACGAGCAGTACTTC; CDR3 protein: CASSLGGSYEQYF
J gene: TRBJ2-7; V gene: TRBV6-6; clone size: -; D gene: -; CDR3 DNA: TGTGCCAGCAGTGCTAATCGCGAGCAGTACTTC; CDR3 protein: CASSANREQYF
J gene: TRBJ2-1; V gene: TRBV19; clone size: few; D gene: -; CDR3 DNA: TGTGCCAGTAGTATATCCGCGCGGAGCTCCTACAATGAGCAGTTCTTC; CDR3 protein: CASSISARSSYNEQFF
J gene: TRBJ2-5; V gene: TRBV4-3; clone size: few; D gene: TRBD2; CDR3 DNA: TGCGCCAGCAGCCAAGAACTAGCGGGAACCGTAAAGACCCAGTACTTC; CDR3 protein: CASSQELAGTVKTQYF